This TCR beta chain derives from a study of cytomegalovirus exposure and HLA in healthy donors (dated by TCRdb to about 2017). Study-wide context: In an earlier analysis of 550 to 750 of the donors, 276 Gb of sequence data and 90 million to 120 million unique TCR beta sequences from 150 million to 200 million T cells were reported. An early release covering roughly 600 HLA-typed donors comprised about 310 gigabases of sequencing data and roughly 85 million unique TCR sequences. Of the 398 genotyped donors, over 70% fell in the genetic ancestry cluster associated with self-reported Caucasian donors. The study aimed to test whether signatures of past pathogen exposure could be identified by cataloging public T cell receptors. The T cell repertoires of under 750 subjects were profiled by immunosequencing and related to cytomegalovirus serostatus. Besides the first cohort of approximately 710 subjects, a separate validation cohort made up of roughly 120 different subjects was used. To predict cytomegalovirus infection status, the study brought together high-throughput TCR immunosequencing, statistical association of individual TCRs with disease status, and machine learning. In a later analysis, previously published TCR beta repertoires from 500 to 750 donors were re-analyzed and high-resolution HLA genotyping was added so that TCR occurrence patterns could be studied. The later analysis used no new phenotypic data to find candidate immune exposures, relying instead on TCR beta sequences and their occurrence across donors. An earlier analysis of around 580 of the donors used high-throughput TCR beta sequencing to judge whether each TCR beta V gene segment behaved as functional or pseudogenic. Donor age, sex, ethnicity and CMV serostatus were compiled alongside the repertoire data. Genome-wide SNP genotypes for about three fifths of the roughly 670 donors were used in a later genetic analysis, which treated that subset as a discovery cohort. Every discovery cohort repertoire had been produced on one sequencing platform. HLA typing covered class I and class II loci at four-digit resolution. The number of donors typed differed by locus, with about 629-630 for A, B, C, DRB1 and DQB1, roughly 520 for DQA1, 606 for DPA1, and about 450 for DPB1. Because of strong linkage in the cohort, roughly five DR-DQ haplotypes were treated as single units for association and clustering. On average, roughly 240,000 unique TCR beta nucleotide sequences were sequenced per donor among 398 genotyped donors of the cohort, with approximately 18% of those sequences being non-productive. Results and caveats for the whole study, not just this receptor: Only TCR beta chains were sequenced in this cohort, and the absence of alpha or paired-chain data limited detectable features. In vitro tests confirmed that a few of the cytomegalovirus-associated TCR beta chains recognize cytomegalovirus antigens. Because counts were too low, roughly 18 rarely observed V segments, including chromosome 9 orphons, were left out of the earlier analysis of about 620 of the donors. In a later analysis, the rate of TCR association differed among HLA loci, with DRB1 alleles having the most associated TCRs and HLA-C alleles having the fewest. Roughly uniform sequencing depth across donors was assumed in presence/absence analyses, although this assumption may not hold. A total of 150 to 200 TCR beta chains were listed by the study as associated with cytomegalovirus. Because some donors lacked HLA typing at each locus, the association tests relied only on the typed subset. While some public TCRs were present in many individuals, most TCR sequences turned up only very rarely across donors. Several of the top co-occurrence clusters appeared to be linked to parvovirus B19, influenza, CMV and Epstein-Barr virus, according to a later analysis. A cluster of highly shared sequence variants was judged likely to be a technical artifact of the sequencing pipeline. In a later analysis, HLA-associated TCR beta chains showed more clonal expansion and lower generation probabilities than non-associated chains that were equally common. Most CMV-associated TCR beta chains appeared to be HLA-restricted in a later analysis, and the HLA associations seemed to be driven largely by CMV exposure. The authors suggested that the approach could potentially be generalized to other disease states and immunological phenotypes. An earlier analysis of some 590 of the donors showed that most TCR beta V segments appeared in productive rearrangements either about 87% or about 30% of the time, which broadly matched IMGT annotations. A further reported finding was that TCR beta sequences accurately predicted the HLA-A and HLA-B alleles for most subjects in the first cohort. Compared with the approximately 720-donor mean, donors in an Asian-associated ancestry cluster had fewer N-insertions in productive TCRs, according to a later genetic analysis. Some IMGT-functional V segments, including TRBV6-2 and TRBV6-3, could not be distinguished by the 87-base-pair reads and were therefore excluded. In a later analysis, 16,951 TCR beta sequences were associated with specific HLA alleles at a false discovery rate of 0.05. In a later genetic analysis, a missense DCLRE1C variant was associated with V-gene and J-gene trimming of TCR beta chains, and the association was replicated in an independent cohort. The only immune exposure information available for the cohort was CMV serostatus. Cytomegalovirus status was reported to be diagnosed by the classifier with high specificity and sensitivity in both the original and validation cohorts. When HLA alleles, especially DR and DQ, strongly co-occurred, TCR associations were difficult to assign to individual alleles. Linkage disequilibrium might explain the correlated functional status among segregating V segments, but an unknown experimental factor could not be ruled out.

This clone was seen a few times. The antigen it binds to is not known. Per-base quality was not reported, and no clone a single base away is much larger than it. The cohort was made up of roughly 670 healthy bone marrow donors. At the time of sampling, every cohort member was nominally healthy, though immune exposures that went unrecorded were likely present. The donor was CMV seropositive and belonged to the group of 250 to 300 seropositive cohort members. Each donor provided a peripheral blood sample, and peripheral blood mononuclear cells were used for TCR beta sequencing. The Qiagen DNeasy Blood Extraction Kit was used to extract genomic DNA from the blood cell samples. Receptors were amplified or captured by the immunoSEQ multiplex PCR assay. For the multiplex PCR, a mixture combining 60 forward primers for TCR Vbeta segments and 13 reverse primers for TCR Jbeta segments was used. The CDR3 region of rearranged TCR beta genes was amplified from genomic DNA with a multiplex PCR assay. The amplified TCR beta libraries were sequenced on the Illumina HiSeq System as 87-base-pair reads. The authors' analysis ran thus. A later analysis counted some 74 million unique TCR beta chains across the 666 repertoires, and around 12 million of these chains were shared by at least two donors. A nearest-neighbor algorithm error-corrected the raw reads and collapsed the reads into unique sequences, merging closely related sequences to remove PCR and sequencing errors. Alignment of CDR3 sequences to IMGT reference sequences was used to assign V, D and J gene segments. For a sequence to be retained, a match of at least six nucleotides to both a V gene segment and a J gene segment was required. Rearrangements were called productive when the CDR3 lacked stop codons and stayed in frame with V and J; all others were non-productive. Following IMGT convention, CDR3 was defined as the stretch from the second conserved V-encoded cysteine up to the conserved J-encoded phenylalanine. In an earlier analysis of 587 of the donors, sequences lacking an unambiguous match to a single V gene segment were excluded. An earlier analysis of about 600 of the donors called V segments functional above 56.7% productive rearrangements and segregating when the between-donor standard deviation exceeded 5%. To diagnose cytomegalovirus status from the catalog of TCR beta chain sequences, a statistical classification framework was built. V and J gene assignment, in a later analysis, came from comparing TCR nucleotide sequences with IMGT/GENE-DB human TR gene sequences. The TCRdist pipeline was used in a later analysis to assign CDR3 sequences and most-parsimonious VDJ recombination scenarios. In a later analysis, each TCR beta chain was defined by its CDR3 amino acid sequence together with its V-gene family, and reads without a unique V-gene family were excluded. A later analysis removed 550 to 650 highly shared, low-generation-probability nucleotide sequences to deal with suspected cross-contamination and a sequencing artifact. In a later analysis, a clonal expansion index for each public chain was calculated from normalized within-repertoire ranks of inferred template counts. In a later analysis, generation probabilities were computed using a VDJ recombination model fitted to out-of-frame rearrangements, and the results were checked against IGoR. In a later analysis, hypergeometric tests were used to score TCR-TCR, TCR-HLA and TCR-CMV co-occurrence, with a repertoire-size bias correction applied to TCR pairs. In a later analysis, false discovery rates were estimated by permuting HLA or CMV assignments 20 times. In a later analysis, co-occurring TCRs were grouped using DBSCAN, and TCRdist sequence similarity was added for clustering within HLA-allele-positive subsets. For co-occurrence clustering, repertoires with fewer than 30,000 or more than 120,000 public chains were excluded, along with roughly 5 repertoires with anomalous nucleotide sharing. TCRdb took over this immuneACCESS table, retaining in-frame rearrangements with V and J assigned. Such tables are incomplete; in checked studies, under half of the missing clones stem from an unresolved V gene, and the remainder is unexplained. V, J and clone size are taken as reported in that table, and D and trimming were inferred from the DNA itself. The sample table shows about 120,000 clones, and roughly 10% are seen once. The ten largest clones represent about 4.6% of the sample.

The CDR3 covers 16 residues, taking in both the cysteine and the phenylalanine. Just the 48-base CDR3 DNA is kept, in frame starting at base 1. The sample was PBMCs. This clonotype originated in a woman in her late teens or twenties in good health and CMV-seropositive. The rearranged chain carries TRBV21-1 and TRBJ1-5; the D call of TRBD1 is as the table states it, not checked on the DNA. TRBV21-1 is a pseudogene locus. The DNA sequence is given as TGTGCCAGCAGCCCCGCGGGACAGCAACCCAATCAGCCCCAGCATTTT. The resulting protein is CASSPAGQQPNQPQHF.